This passage covers 7 T cell receptor beta chains from one sample sequenced in a study of cytomegalovirus exposure and HLA in healthy donors. Repertoires were generated with immunoSEQ multiplex PCR, while TCRdb's copy carries only in-frame clones and drops some. The sample lists roughly 150,000 clones; around nine tenths were seen once. The specimen was PBMCs. Source of these receptors: a woman aged 18-35 years in good health and CMV-seropositive.

The rearrangement links TRBV15 to TRBJ2-2, with 9 bases matching TRBD1. The CDR3 has 16 amino acids. The V and J ends lost 1 base and 6 bases, in that order; junction bases with no gene match: 6. CDR1 and CDR2 (germline): LNHNV, YYDKDF (reference sequence). DNA of the CDR3: TGTGCCACCAGCAGAGGGGTACAGGGGGCGGCCGGGGAGCTGTTTTTT. Protein: CATSRGVQGAAGELFF.

In this sample, this clone turned up once. The chain links TRBV9 to TRBJ2-7; perhaps TRBD2 as D (5 bases). The germline CDR1 and CDR2 sequences are SGDLS and YYNGEE. The CDR3 runs to 15 residues. Trimming cost V 0 bases and J 0 bases, with 10 bases left between them. CDR3: CASSVASGFSYEQYF. The CDR3 DNA reads TGTGCCAGCAGCGTAGCAAGCGGCTTCTCCTACGAGCAGTACTTC. The whole variable domain, filled in from reference TRBV9 and TRBJ2-7, reads DSGVTQTPKHLITATGQRVTLRCSPRSGDLSVYWYQQSLDQGLQFLIQYYNGEERAKGNILERFSAQQFPDLHSELNLSSLELGDSALYFCASSVASGFSYEQYFGPGTRLTVT.

The chain links TRBV7-2 to TRBJ2-1; 9 bases match TRBD2. The CDR3 is made up of 15 amino acids. The ends lost 4 bases at V and 6 bases at J; junction bases unmatched: 7. CDR1 and CDR2 (germline): SGHTA, FQGNSA. In nucleotides, the CDR3 is TGTGCCAGCAGCTCGCCCGGGACTAGCCTCAATGAGCAGTTCTTC. Encoded protein: CASSSPGTSLNEQFF.

The V gene is TRBV12-5, the J gene TRBJ1-1, with TRBD1 matching over 7 bases. CDR1 is LGHNT, CDR2 FRNRAP, per germline. The CDR3 totals 11 residues. With V trimmed by 10 bases and J by 8 bases, 7 bases remained unmatched. CDR3 nucleotide sequence: TGTGCTACAGCCCAGGGACAGGAAGCTTTCTTT. Its protein is CATAQGQEAFF.

This rearrangement joins TRBV27 to TRBJ2-2, with 10 bases fitting TRBD1. The germline gives CDR1 MNHEY, CDR2 SMNVEV (reference sequence). The CDR3 totals 14 residues. Trimming cost V 8 bases and J 5 bases; bases outside gene matches: 5. This CDR3 reads CASSRDRGTGELFF. The CDR3 DNA reads as TGTGCCAGCTCTCGGGACAGGGGTACCGGGGAGCTGTTTTTT.

The V call is TRBV5-1, the J call TRBJ2-7, with TRBD2 matching 8 bases. CDR3 length: 14 residues. J was trimmed by 1 base and V by 2 bases; bases with no gene match: 2. The V gene's germline CDR1 is SGHRS and CDR2 YFSETQ. CDR3 residues: CASSFTGGSYEQYF. The CDR3 DNA sequence: TGCGCCAGCAGCTTTACGGGAGGGTCCTACGAGCAGTACTTC.

V gene TRBV7-3 combines with J gene TRBJ2-3, with TRBD2 identical over 7 bases. Trimming removed 5 bases from V and 2 bases from J; junction bases left unmatched: 10. This CDR3 region has 16 residues. CDR1 and CDR2 (germline): SGHTA, FQGTGA. CDR3 bases: TGTGCCAGCAGCCCCTCCGGGCTAGCGGACACAGATACGCAGTATTTT. As protein: CASSPSGLADTDTQYF.